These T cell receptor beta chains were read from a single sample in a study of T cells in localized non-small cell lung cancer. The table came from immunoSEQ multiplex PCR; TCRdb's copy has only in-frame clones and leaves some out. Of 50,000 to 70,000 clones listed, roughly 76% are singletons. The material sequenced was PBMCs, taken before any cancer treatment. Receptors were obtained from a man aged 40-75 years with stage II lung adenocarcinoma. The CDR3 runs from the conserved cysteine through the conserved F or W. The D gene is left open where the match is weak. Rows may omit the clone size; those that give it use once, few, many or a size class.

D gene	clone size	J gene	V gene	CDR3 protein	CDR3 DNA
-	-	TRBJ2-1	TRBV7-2	CASSSTGFSYNEQFF	TGTGCCAGCAGCTCCACTGGCTTCTCCTACAATGAGCAGTTCTTC
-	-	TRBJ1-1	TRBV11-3	CASSLDGREAFF	TGTGCCAGCAGCTTAGATGGGCGAGAAGCTTTCTTT
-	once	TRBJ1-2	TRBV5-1	CASSLAGDHYGYTF	TGCGCCAGCAGCTTGGCCGGAGACCACTATGGCTACACCTTC
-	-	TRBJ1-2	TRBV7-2	CASSLRGVAYGYTF	TGTGCCAGCAGCTTAAGGGGAGTCGCCTATGGCTACACCTTC
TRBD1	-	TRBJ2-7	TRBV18	CASSRWTGGPYEQYF	TGTGCCAGCTCACGGTGGACAGGGGGCCCTTACGAGCAGTACTTC
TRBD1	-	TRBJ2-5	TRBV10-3	CAISDGQGETQYF	TGTGCCATCAGTGACGGACAGGGGGAGACCCAGTACTTC
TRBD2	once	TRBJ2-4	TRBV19	CASRPGLAVNLGDIQYF	TGTGCCAGCCGCCCGGGACTAGCGGTCAACTTGGGGGACATTCAGTACTTC
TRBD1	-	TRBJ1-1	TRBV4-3	CASSEWSGQFAFF	TGCGCCAGCAGCGAATGGTCGGGACAGTTCGCTTTCTTT
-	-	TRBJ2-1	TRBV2	CASSELEGTYNEQFF	TGTGCCAGCAGTGAATTGGAGGGGACCTACAATGAGCAGTTCTTC
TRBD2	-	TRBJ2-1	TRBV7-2	CASSLGPGGLAAYNEQFF	TGTGCCAGCAGCTTAGGGCCGGGGGGACTAGCGGCCTACAATGAGCAGTTCTTC
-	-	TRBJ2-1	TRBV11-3	CASSFDQVSGQFF	TGTGCCAGCAGCTTCGACCAGGTCAGTGGGCAGTTCTTC
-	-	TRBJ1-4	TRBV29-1	CSVSPGLGEKLFF	TGCAGCGTTTCCCCGGGACTCGGGGAAAAACTGTTTTTT
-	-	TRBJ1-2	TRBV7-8	CASSLEGSVYGYTF	TGTGCCAGCAGCTTAGAGGGTAGTGTGTATGGCTACACCTTC
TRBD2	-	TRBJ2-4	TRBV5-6	CASSLYTGGPLSKNIQYF	TGTGCCAGCAGCTTGTATACGGGAGGGCCTCTCTCCAAAAACATTCAGTACTTC
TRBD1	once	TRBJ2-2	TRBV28	CASSPRDRDTGELFF	TGTGCCAGCAGTCCCCGAGACAGGGACACCGGGGAGCTGTTTTTT
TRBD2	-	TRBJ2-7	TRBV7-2	CASSLGRDSGRPSYEQYF	TGTGCCAGCAGCTTAGGACGCGATAGCGGGAGGCCTTCCTACGAGCAGTACTTC
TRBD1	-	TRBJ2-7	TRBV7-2	CASSFGTGGRGEQYF	TGTGCCAGCAGCTTCGGGACAGGGGGCCGGGGGGAGCAGTACTTC
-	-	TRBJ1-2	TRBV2	CASSEAQGGGYGYTF	TGTGCCAGCAGTGAAGCGCAAGGAGGGGGGTATGGCTACACCTTC
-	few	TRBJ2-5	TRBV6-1	CASSDGPGAVRLETQYF	TGTGCCAGCAGTGACGGACCGGGGGCCGTGCGTTTAGAGACCCAGTACTTC